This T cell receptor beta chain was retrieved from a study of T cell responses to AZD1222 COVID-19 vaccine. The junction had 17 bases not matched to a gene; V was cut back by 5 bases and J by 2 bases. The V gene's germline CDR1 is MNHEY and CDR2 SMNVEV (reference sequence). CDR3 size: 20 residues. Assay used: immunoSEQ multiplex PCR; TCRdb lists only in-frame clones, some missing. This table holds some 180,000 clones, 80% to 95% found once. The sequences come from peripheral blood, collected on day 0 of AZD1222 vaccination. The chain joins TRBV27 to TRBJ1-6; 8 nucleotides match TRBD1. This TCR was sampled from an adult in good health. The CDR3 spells CASSLRITRQGRTYNSPLHF. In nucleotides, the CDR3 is TGTGCCAGCAGTCTCCGAATCACCCGACAGGGGCGCACCTATAATTCACCCCTCCACTTT.